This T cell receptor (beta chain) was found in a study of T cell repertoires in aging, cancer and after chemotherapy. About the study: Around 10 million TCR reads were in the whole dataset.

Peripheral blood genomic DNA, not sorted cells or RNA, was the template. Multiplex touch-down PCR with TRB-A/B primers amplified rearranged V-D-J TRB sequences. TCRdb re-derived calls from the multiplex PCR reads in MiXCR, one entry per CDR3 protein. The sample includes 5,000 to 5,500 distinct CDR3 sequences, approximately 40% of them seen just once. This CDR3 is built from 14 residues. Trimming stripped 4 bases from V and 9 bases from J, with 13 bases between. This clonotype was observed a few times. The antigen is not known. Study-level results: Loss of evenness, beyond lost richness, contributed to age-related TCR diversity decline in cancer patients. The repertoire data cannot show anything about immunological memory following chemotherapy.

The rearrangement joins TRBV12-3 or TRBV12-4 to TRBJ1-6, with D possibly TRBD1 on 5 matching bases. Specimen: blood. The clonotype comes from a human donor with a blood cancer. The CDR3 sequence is CASSSGASVSPLHF. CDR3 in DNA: TGTGCCAGCAGTTCCGGGGCGTCGGTTTCACCCCTCCACTTT.